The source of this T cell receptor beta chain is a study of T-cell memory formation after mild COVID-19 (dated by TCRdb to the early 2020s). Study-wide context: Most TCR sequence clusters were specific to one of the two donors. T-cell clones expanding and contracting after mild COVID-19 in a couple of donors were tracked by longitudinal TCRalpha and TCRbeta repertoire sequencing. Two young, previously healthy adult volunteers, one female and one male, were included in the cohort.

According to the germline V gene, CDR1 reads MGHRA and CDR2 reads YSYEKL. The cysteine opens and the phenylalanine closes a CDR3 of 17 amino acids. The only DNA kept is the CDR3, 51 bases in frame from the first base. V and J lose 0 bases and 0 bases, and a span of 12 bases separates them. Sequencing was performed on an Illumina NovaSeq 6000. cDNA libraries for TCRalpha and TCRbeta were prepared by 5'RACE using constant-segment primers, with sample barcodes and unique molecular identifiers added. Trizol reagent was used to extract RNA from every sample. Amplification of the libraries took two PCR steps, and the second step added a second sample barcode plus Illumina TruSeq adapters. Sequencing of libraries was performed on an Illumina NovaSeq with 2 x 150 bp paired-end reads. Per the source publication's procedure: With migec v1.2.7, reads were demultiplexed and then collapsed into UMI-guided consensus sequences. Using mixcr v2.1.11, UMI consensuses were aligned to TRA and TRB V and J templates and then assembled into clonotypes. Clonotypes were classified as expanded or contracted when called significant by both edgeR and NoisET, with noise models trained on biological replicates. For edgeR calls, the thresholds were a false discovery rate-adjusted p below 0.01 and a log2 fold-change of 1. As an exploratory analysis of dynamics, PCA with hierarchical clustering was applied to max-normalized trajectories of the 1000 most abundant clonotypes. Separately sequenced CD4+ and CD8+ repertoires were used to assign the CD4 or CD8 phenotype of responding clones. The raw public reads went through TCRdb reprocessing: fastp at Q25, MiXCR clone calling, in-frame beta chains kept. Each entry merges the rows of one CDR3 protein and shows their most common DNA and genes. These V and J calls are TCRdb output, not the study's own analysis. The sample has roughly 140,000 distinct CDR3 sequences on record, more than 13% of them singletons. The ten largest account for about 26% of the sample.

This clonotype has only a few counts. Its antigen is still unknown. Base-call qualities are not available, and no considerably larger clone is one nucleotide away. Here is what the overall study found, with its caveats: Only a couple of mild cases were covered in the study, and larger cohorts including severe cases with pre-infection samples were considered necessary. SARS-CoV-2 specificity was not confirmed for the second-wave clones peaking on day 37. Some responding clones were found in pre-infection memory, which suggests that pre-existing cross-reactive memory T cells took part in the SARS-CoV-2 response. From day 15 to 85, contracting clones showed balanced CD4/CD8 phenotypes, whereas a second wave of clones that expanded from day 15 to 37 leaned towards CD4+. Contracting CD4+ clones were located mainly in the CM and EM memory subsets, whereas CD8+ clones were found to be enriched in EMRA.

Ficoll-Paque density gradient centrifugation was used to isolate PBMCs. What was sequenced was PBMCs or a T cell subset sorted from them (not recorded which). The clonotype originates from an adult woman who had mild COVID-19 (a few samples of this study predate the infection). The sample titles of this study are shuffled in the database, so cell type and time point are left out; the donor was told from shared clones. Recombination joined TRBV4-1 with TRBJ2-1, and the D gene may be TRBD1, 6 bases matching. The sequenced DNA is TGCGCCAGCAGCCAAGATTGGGGGCCGAGCTCCTACAATGAGCAGTTCTTC. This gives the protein CASSQDWGPSSYNEQFF.